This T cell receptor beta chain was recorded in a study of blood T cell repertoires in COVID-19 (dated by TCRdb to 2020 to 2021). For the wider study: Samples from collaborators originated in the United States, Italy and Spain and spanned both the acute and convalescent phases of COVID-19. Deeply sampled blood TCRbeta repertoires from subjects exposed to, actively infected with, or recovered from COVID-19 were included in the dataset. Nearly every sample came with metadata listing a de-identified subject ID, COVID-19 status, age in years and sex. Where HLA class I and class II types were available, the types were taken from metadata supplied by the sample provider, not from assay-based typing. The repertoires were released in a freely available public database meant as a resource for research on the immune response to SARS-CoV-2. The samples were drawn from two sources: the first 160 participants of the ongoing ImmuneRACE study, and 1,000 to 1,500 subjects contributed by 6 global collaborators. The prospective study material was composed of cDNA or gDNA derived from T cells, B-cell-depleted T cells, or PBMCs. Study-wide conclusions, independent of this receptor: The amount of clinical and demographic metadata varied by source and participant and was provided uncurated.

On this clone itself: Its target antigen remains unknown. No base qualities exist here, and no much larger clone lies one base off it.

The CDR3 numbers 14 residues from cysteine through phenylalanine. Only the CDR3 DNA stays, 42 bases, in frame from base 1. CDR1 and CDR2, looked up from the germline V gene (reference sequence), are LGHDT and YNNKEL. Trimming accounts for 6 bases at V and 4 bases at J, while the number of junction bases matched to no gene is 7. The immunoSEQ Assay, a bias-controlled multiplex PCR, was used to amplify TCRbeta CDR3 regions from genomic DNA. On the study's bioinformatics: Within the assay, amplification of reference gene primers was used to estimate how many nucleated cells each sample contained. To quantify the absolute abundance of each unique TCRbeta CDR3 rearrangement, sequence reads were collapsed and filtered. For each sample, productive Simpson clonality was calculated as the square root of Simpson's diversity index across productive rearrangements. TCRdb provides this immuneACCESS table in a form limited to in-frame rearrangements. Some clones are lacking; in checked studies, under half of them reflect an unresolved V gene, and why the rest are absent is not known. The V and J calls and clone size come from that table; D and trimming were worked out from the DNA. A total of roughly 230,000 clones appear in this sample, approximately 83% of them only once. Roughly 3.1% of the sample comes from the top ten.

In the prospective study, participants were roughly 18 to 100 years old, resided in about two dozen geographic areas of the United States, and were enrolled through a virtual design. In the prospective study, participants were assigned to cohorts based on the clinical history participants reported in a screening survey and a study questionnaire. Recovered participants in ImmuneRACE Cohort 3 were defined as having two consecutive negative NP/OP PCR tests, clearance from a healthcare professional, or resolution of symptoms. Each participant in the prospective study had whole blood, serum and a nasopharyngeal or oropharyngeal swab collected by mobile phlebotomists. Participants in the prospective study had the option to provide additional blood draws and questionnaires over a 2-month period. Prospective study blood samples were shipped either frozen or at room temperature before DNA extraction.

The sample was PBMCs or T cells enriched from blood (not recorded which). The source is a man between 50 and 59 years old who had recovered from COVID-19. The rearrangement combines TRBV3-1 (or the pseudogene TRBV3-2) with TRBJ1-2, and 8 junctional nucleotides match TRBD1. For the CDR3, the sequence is CASSRTGSTYGYTF. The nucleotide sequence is TGTGCCAGCAGTCGGACAGGGTCGACCTATGGCTACACCTTC.